The 17 T cell receptor beta chains below were found in one sample sequenced in a study of CD8+ T cells in alopecia areata. Extraction and reverse transcription of RNA yielded cDNA as the sequencing template. Generated by immunoSEQ multiplex PCR, the TCRdb table keeps only in-frame clones and is missing some. This table holds around 100,000 clones, more than 65% found once. Specified treatment: oral pan-JAK inhibitor, 5-10 mg twice daily. This specimen was CD8+ T cells sorted from blood, taken at roughly week 45, from a patient treated with tofacitinib. Receptor source: a human donor with alopecia areata.

The chain uses TRBV25-1 and TRBJ1-2; the D gene is possibly TRBD1 (5 bases). Germline CDR1 reads MGHDK; CDR2 reads SYGVNS. This CDR3 contains 11 residues. V lost 5 bases to trimming and J lost 8 bases, with 9 bases between them. The CDR3 region has the DNA TGTGCCAGCAGTCATTGGGGGGGCTACACCTTC. Encoded protein: CASSHWGGYTF.

A few counts support this clone. The chain employs TRBV29-1 and TRBJ1-2; D unresolved. Germline CDR1 and CDR2: SQVTM and ANQGSEA. The CDR3 extends over 14 amino acids. V lost 0 bases and J 0 bases, leaving 8 bases between the germline ends. DNA for the CDR3: TGCAGCGTTGAAGATTCGAGGGCTAACTATGGCTACACCTTC. It codes for CSVEDSRANYGYTF.

V usage is TRBV5-6 and J usage is TRBJ2-7; a weak D match, TRBD2 (6 bases). CDR3 length: 14 residues. V lost 4 bases and J 4 bases, leaving 15 bases between the germline ends. Germline CDR1 SGHDT, CDR2 YYEEEE. CDR3 amino acids: CASSPARGGYEQYF. CDR3 DNA sequence: TGTGCCAGCAGCCCGGCCCGGGGAGGTTACGAGCAGTACTTC.

This clone was seen a single time. The chain uses TRBV2 and TRBJ1-2, with a possible D match to TRBD1 (5 bases). Germline V gene sequence: CDR1 SNHLY, CDR2 FYNNEI. Trimming took 3 bases from V and 2 from J, leaving 7 bases between them. The CDR3 is 13 residues long. The chain's CDR3 is CASSDQGNYGYTF. The CDR3 bases are TGTGCCAGCAGTGACCAGGGAAACTATGGCTACACCTTC.

The CDR3 DNA sequence: TGTGCCAGCAGCCCTGGGACGGGAAGCTCCTACGAGCAGTACTTC. Its translation is CASSPGTGSSYEQYF. The rearrangement joins TRBV5-4 to TRBJ2-5; D tentatively fits TRBD1 or TRBD2 (5 bases each). Near its end, the DNA agrees better with TRBJ2-7, so the J call may be wrong. This CDR3 has 15 residues. Germline V lookup: CDR1 SGHNT, CDR2 YYREEE (reference sequence).

The chain has TRBV27 and TRBJ1-5; D may be TRBD1 (6 bases). The ends were cut back, 0 bases at V and 3 bases at J, with 9 bases in the middle. The germline CDR1 and CDR2 sequences are MNHEY and SMNVEV (reference sequence). The CDR3 runs to 15 residues. The CDR3 DNA is TGTGCCAGCAGTTTATCGGCAGGGGTCAATCAGCCCCAGCATTTT. Translated, it gives CASSLSAGVNQPQHF.

The chain employs TRBV27 and TRBJ2-7, with D maybe TRBD2 (5 bases). The germline V gene encodes CDR1 MNHEY and CDR2 SMNVEV (reference sequence). Trimming left V 4 bases short and J 3 bases short, with 10 bases between. The CDR3 runs to 13 residues. CDR3 amino acids: CASSWSGDYEQYF. CDR3 in DNA: TGTGCCAGCAGTTGGTCCGGGGACTACGAGCAGTACTTC.

The rearrangement uses TRBV7-9 and TRBJ2-3; D may be TRBD2 (5 bases). The CDR3 consists of 16 residues. The V gene's germline CDR1 is SEHNR and CDR2 FQNEAQ (reference sequence). Trimming took off 5 bases at V and 2 bases at J, with 17 bases between the two ends. DNA of the CDR3: TGTGCCAGCAGCCGAGGACTCTCCGCCTCCACAGATACGCAGTATTTT. Protein sequence: CASSRGLSASTDTQYF.

The rearrangement uses TRBV5-1 and TRBJ1-1; 12 bases agree with TRBD1. This CDR3 comprises 16 residues. Germline lookup yields CDR1 SGHRS and CDR2 YFSETQ. J was trimmed by 6 bases and V by 7 bases; bases with no gene match: 13. CDR3 bases: TGCGCCAGCTACCGGGACAGGGGGCGGACACCCCCTGAAGCTTTCTTT. Its protein product is CASYRDRGRTPPEAFF.

The genes are TRBV27 and TRBJ1-5, with D uncertain. Deletions cut 3 bases from V and 4 bases from J, with 7 bases between. The length of the CDR3 is 13 residues. Looked up from germline, CDR1 is MNHEY and CDR2 is SMNVEV (reference sequence). The CDR3 DNA reads as TGTGCCAGCAGTTTGGGAGATAATCAGCCCCAGCATTTT. Protein: CASSLGDNQPQHF.

The chain has TRBV29-1 and TRBJ1-2; unclear D gene. Trimming shortened V by 2 bases and J by 2 bases, and 9 bases separated the two germline ends. The CDR3 totals 13 residues. Germline V gives CDR1 SQVTM, CDR2 ANQGSEA. The CDR3 DNA sequence: TGCAGCGTTGAAAGCAAGGAAAACTATGGCTACACCTTC. This translates into CSVESKENYGYTF.

This clone was recorded a few times. The chain joins TRBV9 to TRBJ2-5; D uncertain. The germline V and J ends were trimmed by 2 bases and 0 bases, with 5 bases remaining between them. CDR3 length equals 13 residues. Germline V gene lookup returns CDR1 SGDLS and CDR2 YYNGEE. CDR3 amino acids: CASSVGNQETQYF. CDR3 bases: TGTGCCAGCAGCGTTGGCAACCAAGAGACCCAGTACTTC.

The rearrangement joins TRBV10-3 to TRBJ2-3, with 9 bases identical to TRBD2. The germline gives CDR1 ENHRY, CDR2 SYGVKD. The V segment lost 2 bases and the J segment 2 bases; nucleotides outside the gene matches: 8. This CDR3 region has 17 residues. The CDR3 here is CAISERLAGRNTDTQYF. In DNA, the CDR3 is TGTGCCATCAGTGAGCGGCTAGCGGGGAGGAACACAGATACGCAGTATTTT.

This sequence joins TRBV29-1 and TRBJ1-2; the D is unclear. V lost 0 bases to trimming and J lost 6 bases, with 8 bases between them. CDR1 is SQVTM, CDR2 ANQGSEA, per germline. The CDR3 is 12 amino acids. This CDR3 is CSVEDRRHGYTF. The CDR3 nucleotides are TGCAGCGTTGAAGATCGCCGCCATGGCTACACCTTC.

The chain couples TRBV6-6 to TRBJ1-1; D not certain. This CDR3 is 13 amino acids long. The germline V and J ends were trimmed by 0 bases and 3 bases, with 5 bases remaining between them. The germline gives CDR1 MNHNY, CDR2 SVGAGI (reference sequence). In DNA, the CDR3 is TGTGCCAGCAGTTACTCATCGGACACTGAAGCTTTCTTT. It specifies CASSYSSDTEAFF.

The chain carries TRBV6-5 and TRBJ2-1; D may match TRBD1 or TRBD2 (7 bases each). Germline lookup yields CDR1 MNHEY and CDR2 SVGAGI. The CDR3 spans 14 residues. Trimming removed 6 bases from V and 3 bases from J, with 12 bases in between. The CDR3 is CASRPGGGYNEQFF. CDR3 DNA: TGTGCCAGCAGACCAGGGGGGGGCTACAATGAGCAGTTCTTC.

The chain recombines TRBV11-2 with TRBJ2-1; D might be TRBD2 (5 bases). Germline V lookup: CDR1 SGHAT, CDR2 FQNNGV. The CDR3 is 12 residues long. The ends were cut back, 5 bases at V and 10 bases at J, with 12 bases in the middle. The CDR3 region has the DNA TGTGCCAGCAGCCTTAGCGCCTCGGAGCAGTTCTTC. Protein sequence: CASSLSASEQFF. Supplemented by reference TRBV11-2 and TRBJ2-1, the full variable domain reads EAGVAQSPRYKIIEKRQSVAFWCNPISGHATLYWYQQILGQGPKLLIQFQNNGVVDDSQLPKDRFSAERLKGVDSTLKIQPAKLEDSAVYLCASSLSASEQFFGPGTRLTVL.